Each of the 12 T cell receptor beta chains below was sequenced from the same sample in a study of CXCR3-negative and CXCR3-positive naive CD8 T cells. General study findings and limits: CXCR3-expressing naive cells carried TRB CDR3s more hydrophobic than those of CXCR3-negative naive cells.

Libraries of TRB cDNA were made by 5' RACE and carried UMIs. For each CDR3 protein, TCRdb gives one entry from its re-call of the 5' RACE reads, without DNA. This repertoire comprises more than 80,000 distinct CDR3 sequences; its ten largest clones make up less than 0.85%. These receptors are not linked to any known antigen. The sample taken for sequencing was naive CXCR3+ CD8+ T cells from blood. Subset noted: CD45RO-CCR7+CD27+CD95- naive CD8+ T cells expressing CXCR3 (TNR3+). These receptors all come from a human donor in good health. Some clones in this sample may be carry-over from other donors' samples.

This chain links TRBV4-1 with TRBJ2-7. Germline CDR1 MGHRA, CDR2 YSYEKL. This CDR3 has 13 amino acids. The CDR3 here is CASSLDGSYEQYF.

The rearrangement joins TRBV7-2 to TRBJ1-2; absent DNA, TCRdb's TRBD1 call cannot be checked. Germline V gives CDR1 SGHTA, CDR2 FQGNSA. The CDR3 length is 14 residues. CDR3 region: CASSLGQGNYGYTF.

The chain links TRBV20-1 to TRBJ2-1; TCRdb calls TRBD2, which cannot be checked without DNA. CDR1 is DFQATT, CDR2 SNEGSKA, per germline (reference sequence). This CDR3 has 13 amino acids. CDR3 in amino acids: CSARQGPADEQFF.

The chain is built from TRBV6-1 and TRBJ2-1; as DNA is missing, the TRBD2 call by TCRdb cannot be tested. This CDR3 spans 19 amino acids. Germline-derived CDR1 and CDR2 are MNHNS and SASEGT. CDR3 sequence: CASSPTGTSGGYLYNEQFF.

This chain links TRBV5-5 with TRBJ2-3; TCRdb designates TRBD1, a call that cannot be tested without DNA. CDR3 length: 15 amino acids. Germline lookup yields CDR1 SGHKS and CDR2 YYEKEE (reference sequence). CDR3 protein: CASSFGTVNPDTQYF.

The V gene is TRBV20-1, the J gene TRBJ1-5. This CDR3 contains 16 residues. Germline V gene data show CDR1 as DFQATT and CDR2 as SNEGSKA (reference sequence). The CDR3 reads CSARERQYSGNQPQHF.

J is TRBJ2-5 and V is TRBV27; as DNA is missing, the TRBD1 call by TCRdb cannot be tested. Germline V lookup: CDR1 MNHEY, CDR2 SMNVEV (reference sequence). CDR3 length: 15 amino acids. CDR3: CASSTINRGGETQYF.

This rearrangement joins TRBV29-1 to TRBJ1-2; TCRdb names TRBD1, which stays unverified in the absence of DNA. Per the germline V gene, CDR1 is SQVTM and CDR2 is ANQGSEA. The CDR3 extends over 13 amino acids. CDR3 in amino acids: CSVPGGGPAGYTF.

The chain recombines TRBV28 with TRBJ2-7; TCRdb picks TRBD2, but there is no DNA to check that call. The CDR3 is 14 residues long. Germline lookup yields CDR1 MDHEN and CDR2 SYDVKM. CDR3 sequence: CASSFSQGPYEQYF.

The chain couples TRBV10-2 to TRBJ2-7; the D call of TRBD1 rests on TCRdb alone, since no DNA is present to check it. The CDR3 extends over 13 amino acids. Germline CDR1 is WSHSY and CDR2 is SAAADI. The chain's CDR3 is CASSEPGNYEQYF.

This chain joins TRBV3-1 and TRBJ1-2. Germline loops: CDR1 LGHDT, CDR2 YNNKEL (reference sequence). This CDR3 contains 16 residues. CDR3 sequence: CASCQEMGKEYPGYTF.

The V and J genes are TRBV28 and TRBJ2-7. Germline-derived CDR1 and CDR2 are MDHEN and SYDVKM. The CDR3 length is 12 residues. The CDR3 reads CASSQSVDEQYF.